The 28 T cell receptor beta chains given below trace back to one sample, sequenced in a study of shared clonotypes between healthy human individuals. The repertoire was sequenced with immunoSEQ multiplex PCR; TCRdb's copy has only in-frame clones and lacks some. Here the sample spans just under 350,000 clones, roughly 80% being singletons. The sequenced material came from memory CD4+ T cells sorted from blood. The subset here: CD45RA-negative fraction. All receptors derive from a man aged 30-40 years in good health.

This clone was detected once. The chain combines TRBV5-1 with TRBJ1-4, with 8 bases fitting TRBD1. The CDR3 spans 14 residues. Germline V gene sequence: CDR1 SGHRS, CDR2 YFSETQ. J was trimmed by 8 bases and V by 2 bases; bases with no gene match: 5. This CDR3 is CASSLQQGEEKLFF. CDR3 DNA sequence: TGCGCCAGCAGCTTACAACAGGGGGAGGAAAAACTGTTTTTT.

V gene TRBV28 combines with J gene TRBJ2-7, with D unclear. Germline CDR1 is MDHEN and CDR2 is SYDVKM. Trimming removed 6 bases at V and 1 base at J, with 10 bases between. The length of the CDR3 is 13 residues. CDR3 in amino acids: CASRRQASYEQYF. The DNA of the CDR3 is TGTGCCAGCAGGCGGCAGGCGTCCTACGAGCAGTACTTC. Complete variable domain (other parts from reference TRBV28 and TRBJ2-7): DVKVTQSSRYLVKRTGEKVFLECVQDMDHENMFWYRQDPGLGLRLIYFSYDVKMKEKGDIPEGYSVSREKKERFSLILESASTNQTSMYLCASRRQASYEQYFGPGTRLTVT.

The CDR3 protein is CASTLDRGKSNQPQHF. For the CDR3, the DNA is TGTGCCAGCACCTTAGACAGGGGGAAGAGCAATCAGCCCCAGCATTTT. V is TRBV2 and J is TRBJ1-5; TRBD1 matches at 9 bases. V gave up 7 bases and J gave up 1 base; unmatched junction bases: 8. This CDR3 region has 16 residues. CDR1 and CDR2 from the germline V gene are SNHLY and FYNNEI.

This chain connects TRBV19 to TRBJ1-5; no firm D call. The CDR3 runs to 14 residues. Per the germline V gene, CDR1 is LNHDA and CDR2 is SQIVND (reference sequence). V dropped 2 bases and J dropped 6 bases, with 11 bases sitting between them. DNA of the CDR3: TGTGCCAGTAGTATAATCGCCCAAGGTCAGCCCCAGCATTTT. It codes for CASSIIAQGQPQHF.

A few counts support this clone. The chain uses TRBV7-9 and TRBJ2-5, with TRBD2 matching 8 bases. Germline V lookup: CDR1 SEHNR, CDR2 FQNEAQ (reference sequence). The CDR3 has 18 amino acids. The V segment lost 2 bases and the J segment 6 bases; nucleotides outside the gene matches: 17. Here the CDR3 DNA reads TGTGCCAGCAGCTTATTTGAGGTAGCGGGAAGGCAGCCCCAGACCCAGTACTTC. This sequence encodes CASSLFEVAGRQPQTQYF.

The chain links TRBV18 to TRBJ1-3, with D hard to call. CDR1 and CDR2 (germline): KGHSH, LQKENI. V was cut by 2 bases and J by 8 bases, with 13 bases left in between. The CDR3 has 14 amino acids. Here the CDR3 DNA reads TGTGCCAGCTCACCATTTGGGGTACGGGACACCATATATTTT. Its protein product is CASSPFGVRDTIYF.

CDR3 sequence: CASSEVRRSQSRANVLTF. Here the CDR3 DNA reads TGCGCCAGCAGTGAAGTTAGAAGATCACAAAGTCGGGCCAACGTCCTGACTTTC. The chain carries TRBV10-1 and TRBJ2-6; D is unclear. The germline V gene has CDR1 WNHNN and CDR2 SYGVQD (reference sequence). This CDR3 region has 18 residues. Trimming shortened V by 3 bases and J by 5 bases, and 20 bases separated the two germline ends.

The rearrangement joins TRBV30 to TRBJ2-5; 16 positions match TRBD2. V shed 3 bases, J shed 7 bases, and the junction held 8 bases outside the gene matches. This CDR3 region has 16 residues. The germline gives CDR1 GTSNPN, CDR2 SVGIG (reference sequence). DNA of the CDR3: TGTGCCTGGAGCGGGACTAGCGGGAGGGAGGTTGCGACCCAGTACTTC. This sequence encodes CAWSGTSGREVATQYF.

The sample holds one count of this clone. V gene TRBV11-3 combines with J gene TRBJ2-5; a weak D match, TRBD2 (6 bases). Germline V gene lookup returns CDR1 SGHNT and CDR2 YENEEA. CDR3 length: 12 residues. V was trimmed by 5 bases and J by 7 bases, leaving 11 bases between them. The CDR3, as DNA: TGTGCCAGCAGCCGGGGGATTGGGACCCAGTACTTC. It encodes CASSRGIGTQYF.

This clone was observed once. This sample also contains other DNA sequences that code for the same CDR3. The V call is TRBV20-1, the J call TRBJ2-5; D not certain. Germline CDR1 reads DFQATT; CDR2 reads SNEGSKA (reference sequence). The CDR3 sequence is 11 residues long. This chain's CDR3 is CSALYQETQYF. DNA for the CDR3: TGCAGCGCTCTATACCAAGAGACCCAGTACTTC.

This chain uses TRBV7-9 with TRBJ1-1; D gene unclear. This CDR3 is built from 13 residues. CDR1 is SEHNR, CDR2 FQNEAQ, per germline (reference sequence). Trimming pared 5 bases from V and 1 base from J, leaving 8 bases between. CDR3 amino acids: CASSPKGNTEAFF. CDR3 nucleotides: TGTGCCAGCAGCCCTAAAGGGAACACTGAAGCTTTCTTT.

This sequence joins TRBV19 and TRBJ1-2; tentative D call: TRBD1 (6 bases). CDR3 length equals 14 residues. The V and J ends lost 5 bases and 8 bases respectively, with 18 bases between them. The germline V gene has CDR1 LNHDA and CDR2 SQIVND (reference sequence). CDR3 protein: CASSRLPDSYGYTF. DNA for the CDR3: TGTGCCAGTAGTCGCCTGCCGGACAGCTACGGCTACACCTTC.

The V and J genes are TRBV11-3 and TRBJ1-6; no reliable D call. The CDR3 runs to 13 residues. V lost 1 base, J lost 6 bases, and 4 bases lay in between. Germline CDR1 reads SGHNT; CDR2 reads YENEEA. DNA for the CDR3: TGTGCCAGCAGCTTAGGGGTTAATTCACCCCTCCACTTT. Its protein is CASSLGVNSPLHF.

The V gene is TRBV25-1, the J gene TRBJ1-1, with 7 bases fitting TRBD1. Germline CDR1 reads MGHDK; CDR2 reads SYGVNS. This CDR3 comprises 12 residues. V shed 6 bases, J shed 10 bases, and the junction held 8 bases outside the gene matches. CDR3 protein: CASREGAQGAFF. DNA for the CDR3: TGTGCCAGCAGGGAGGGGGCTCAGGGAGCTTTCTTT. Filled out from reference TRBV25-1 and TRBJ1-1, the complete variable domain reads EADIYQTPRYLVIGTGKKITLECSQTMGHDKMYWYQQDPGMELHLIHYSYGVNSTEKGDLSSESTVSRIRTEHFPLTLESARPSHTSQYLCASREGAQGAFFGQGTRLTVV.

The chain carries TRBV28 and TRBJ1-5; D perhaps matches TRBD1 (6 bases). Trimming removed 6 bases from V and 5 bases from J, with 20 bases in between. The germline V gene has CDR1 MDHEN and CDR2 SYDVKM. CDR3 length equals 16 residues. The CDR3 sequence is CASSPGSGGADQPQHF. As DNA, the CDR3 is TGTGCCAGCAGCCCAGGTTCTGGGGGCGCAGATCAGCCCCAGCATTTT.

There are a few counts of this clone. This chain uses TRBV9 with TRBJ1-1, with unresolved D. The germline V and J ends were trimmed by 0 bases and 0 bases, with 6 bases remaining between them. CDR3 size: 14 residues. CDR1 SGDLS and CDR2 YYNGEE come from the germline V gene. In DNA, the CDR3 is TGTGCCAGCAGCGTAGGTCCCGTGAACACTGAAGCTTTCTTT. It encodes CASSVGPVNTEAFF.

The V gene is TRBV4-1, the J gene TRBJ2-1, with TRBD2 matching 10 bases. CDR3 length equals 17 residues. Germline CDR1 MGHRA, CDR2 YSYEKL. V gave up 0 bases and J gave up 6 bases; unmatched junction bases: 8. This chain's CDR3 is CASSQDYGLAVGNEQFF. In DNA, the CDR3 is TGCGCCAGCAGCCAAGACTACGGACTAGCGGTTGGCAATGAGCAGTTCTTC.

This chain links TRBV28 with TRBJ2-7, with TRBD1 identical over 9 bases. The CDR3 runs to 15 residues. CDR1 MDHEN and CDR2 SYDVKM come from the germline V gene. V was clipped by 6 bases and J by 3 bases; unmatched bases: 9. CDR3 nucleotides: TGTGCCAGCAGAAATGACAGGGGGAGGGTCTACGAGCAGTACTTC. It encodes CASRNDRGRVYEQYF. The complete variable domain, with remaining parts taken from reference TRBV28 and TRBJ2-7, reads DVKVTQSSRYLVKRTGEKVFLECVQDMDHENMFWYRQDPGLGLRLIYFSYDVKMKEKGDIPEGYSVSREKKERFSLILESASTNQTSMYLCASRNDRGRVYEQYFGPGTRLTVT.

The gene calls are TRBV10-3 and TRBJ2-3; a weak D match, TRBD2 (5 bases). Trimming stripped 11 bases from V and 1 base from J, with 10 bases between. Per germline, CDR1 ENHRY and CDR2 SYGVKD. This CDR3 is built from 12 residues. The CDR3: CAVFSGTDTQYF. As DNA, the CDR3 is TGTGCCGTTTTTAGCGGCACAGATACGCAGTATTTT.

There are a few counts of this clone. The rearrangement joins TRBV5-1 to TRBJ2-5; D not resolved. The CDR3 runs 14 residues. CDR1 and CDR2 from the germline V gene are SGHRS and YFSETQ. V lost 3 bases to trimming and J lost 5 bases, with 14 bases between them. The CDR3 loop reads CASSSRARWETQYF. CDR3 nucleotides: TGCGCCAGCAGCTCCCGGGCTAGGTGGGAGACCCAGTACTTC.

The genes are TRBV29-1 and TRBJ2-3, with unresolved D. This CDR3 has 15 amino acids. The germline V gene has CDR1 SQVTM and CDR2 ANQGSEA. The V gene lost 4 bases and the J gene lost 0 bases, with 14 bases spanning the gap. Here the CDR3 DNA reads TGCAGCGTTGCCTGGCGGCCTTCTAGCACAGATACGCAGTATTTT. Translated: CSVAWRPSSTDTQYF.

The chain has TRBV28 and TRBJ2-5; D gene ambiguous. The CDR3 is 14 amino acids. Trimming left V 5 bases short and J 2 bases short, with 12 bases between. Germline values: CDR1 MDHEN, CDR2 SYDVKM. The CDR3 reads CASSPTNYQETQYF. Here the CDR3 DNA reads TGTGCCAGCAGTCCAACAAACTATCAAGAGACCCAGTACTTC.

This clone was picked up a small number of times. The chain carries TRBV21-1 and TRBJ1-2; no DNA check was done on the table's D call, TRBD1. TRBV21-1 is deemed a pseudogene. CDR3 size: 17 residues. The DNA of the CDR3 is TGTGCCAGCACCCGACCGGGACAGGCGGTCTCTGTGGGTGGCTACACCTTC. Translated, it gives CASTRPGQAVSVGGYTF.

The chain couples TRBV27 to TRBJ2-7, with TRBD2 matching over 15 bases. CDR3 length: 20 amino acids. Germline V gene lookup returns CDR1 MNHEY and CDR2 SMNVEV (reference sequence). V lost 4 bases, J lost 2 bases, and 15 bases stayed unmatched. CDR3 DNA sequence: TGTGCCAGCAGTTGGATGTATACCGGGACTAGCGGGAGGCCTACCTACGAGCAGTACTTC. It yields the protein CASSWMYTGTSGRPTYEQYF.

V is TRBV9 and J is TRBJ1-1, with D hard to call. The V end was cut by 0 bases, the J end by 0 bases, with 9 bases between. CDR3 length: 15 amino acids. The germline V gene encodes CDR1 SGDLS and CDR2 YYNGEE. The CDR3 here is CASSVAPDLNTEAFF. The CDR3, as DNA: TGTGCCAGCAGCGTAGCCCCGGACCTGAACACTGAAGCTTTCTTT.

The rearrangement links TRBV18 to TRBJ2-2; 7 positions match TRBD1. The CDR3 is 14 residues long. Trimming removed 4 bases from V and 3 bases from J; junction bases left unmatched: 2. In germline, CDR1 is KGHSH, CDR2 LQKENI. In DNA, the CDR3 is TGTGCCAGCTCACAAACAGGGGACACCGGGGAGCTGTTTTTT. Translated: CASSQTGDTGELFF. The full variable domain, completed using reference TRBV18 and TRBJ2-2, is NAGVMQNPRHLVRRRGQEARLRCSPMKGHSHVYWYRQLPEEGLKFMVYLQKENIIDESGMPKERFSAEFPKEGPSILRIQQVVRGDSAAYFCASSQTGDTGELFFGEGSRLTVL.

The CDR3 DNA is TGTGCCAGTAGTATAAACAGGGGGACGAGGCAGCCCCAGCATTTT. Its protein product is CASSINRGTRQPQHF. The chain uses TRBV19 and TRBJ1-5; the match to TRBD1 covers 8 bases. This CDR3 contains 15 residues. V gave up 2 bases and J gave up 7 bases; unmatched junction bases: 7. The germline gives CDR1 LNHDA, CDR2 SQIVND (reference sequence).

V and J are TRBV5-6 and TRBJ1-2; D remains unclear. Germline V gene sequence: CDR1 SGHDT, CDR2 YYEEEE. CDR3 size: 12 residues. V was cut by 6 bases and J by 8 bases, with 14 bases left in between. Here the CDR3 reads CASTFSRLGYTF. The CDR3 DNA follows: TGTGCCAGCACCTTCTCCAGATTGGGCTACACCTTC.